This T cell receptor beta chain was identified in a study of T-cell reconstitution after alpha-beta-depleted transplantation in children. Study outcomes and limitations: The origin of high day-60 TCRbeta diversity in some patients lay in surviving recipient T cells and thymic progenitors. Alpha-beta T cells present about two months after transplant were reported to originate from several hundred expanded graft clones. Fresh T-cell production supplied most of the T-cell counts and diversity seen one year after transplant.

A TCRbeta library incorporating unique molecular identifiers was prepared. TCRdb itself ran the PCR reads through MiXCR, one entry per CDR3 protein. The sample lists some 260,000 distinct CDR3 sequences, about 24% seen once, with about 5% in the top ten. The germline V gene encodes CDR1 SGHRS and CDR2 YFSETQ. This CDR3 has 16 amino acids. V was pared by 4 bases and J by 4 bases, with 9 bases of the junction left unmatched. In the case of this clonotype: Its antigen is as yet unknown.

The TCR originated in a female patient aged 2 to 10 who had a stem cell transplant for congenital amegakaryocytic thrombocytopenia, so the T cells may come from the graft donor. J is TRBJ2-1 and V is TRBV5-1, with TRBD2 matching over 9 bases. The source was PBMCs, mostly from graft donor cells, collected 360 days after TCRalphabeta/CD19-depleted stem cell transplant. The chain's CDR3 is CASSTKSGGSYNEQFF. CDR3 in DNA: TGCGCCAGCAGCACCAAAAGCGGGGGGTCATACAATGAGCAGTTCTTC.